This T cell receptor beta chain appears in the sequencing data of a study of shared clonotypes between healthy human individuals. Looking at the study overall: CD8 memory received one plate per donor, CD8 naive two, CD4 memory three and CD4 naive three.

The assay was immunoSEQ multiplex PCR, and TCRdb's table has in-frame clones only and misses some. The sample includes about 1,800,000 clones, less than 95% seen only once; the top ten take under 1.5%. General study results and limits: Clonotypes not shared had lower generation probabilities than those common to all four donors.

Trimming stripped 4 bases from V and 2 bases from J, with 12 bases between. Germline-derived CDR1 and CDR2 are SGDLS and YYNGEE. CDR3 length: 14 residues. CD45RO-negative CD8 cells positively selected for CCR7 made up the naive population, which excluded terminally differentiated effector memory CD45RA+ cells. Healthy HIV-negative adults with no recent acute infections or vaccinations were recruited as donors. The donors were all Caucasian adults (living in Nashville, Tennessee). With regard to this clone: Antigen specificity is unknown.

The chain has TRBV9 and TRBJ2-5; possible D gene TRBD2, 6 bases. The sample consisted of naive CD8+ T cells sorted from blood. This TCR came from a man aged 18 to 29 in good health. The CDR3 protein is CASSLLGGQETQYF. The CDR3 nucleotides are TGTGCCAGCAGCCTCCTGGGGGGACAAGAGACCCAGTACTTC.